A single T cell receptor beta chain is shown here with its context. Its antigen is unknown. Libraries of TCR beta came from quantitative 5'-RACE with molecular barcodes. TCRdb re-called the 5' RACE reads with MiXCR, one entry per CDR3 protein. The data hold about 220,000 distinct CDR3 sequences, with around 7.9% observed a single time. This sample was included in a study of CD8 T cells in ankylosing spondylitis. Germline V gene lookup returns CDR1 LGHDT and CDR2 YNNKEL (reference sequence). The CDR3 covers 15 residues. Trimming cost V 5 bases and J 2 bases; bases outside gene matches: 7. Study-level findings and limits: CD8+ disease-linked clones were present at relatively low frequencies in blood. Ankylosing spondylitis blood appeared to be characterized by a TCR beta motif of several highly homologous variants. Several of the motif variants were reported before in synovial fluid and blood from reactive arthritis. According to the report, clones linked to the disease were significantly enriched in matched synovial fluid samples taken from ankylosing spondylitis patients.

The sequenced sample was blood, either unsorted or a sorted T cell fraction (not recorded which). J is TRBJ2-5 and V is TRBV3-1; 8 bases fit TRBD2. This clonotype originated in a male donor with ankylosing spondylitis. The CDR3 DNA reads as TGTGCCAGCAGCTCCCGAGCGGGGGCACAAGAGACCCAGTACTTC. This gives the protein CASSSRAGAQETQYF.